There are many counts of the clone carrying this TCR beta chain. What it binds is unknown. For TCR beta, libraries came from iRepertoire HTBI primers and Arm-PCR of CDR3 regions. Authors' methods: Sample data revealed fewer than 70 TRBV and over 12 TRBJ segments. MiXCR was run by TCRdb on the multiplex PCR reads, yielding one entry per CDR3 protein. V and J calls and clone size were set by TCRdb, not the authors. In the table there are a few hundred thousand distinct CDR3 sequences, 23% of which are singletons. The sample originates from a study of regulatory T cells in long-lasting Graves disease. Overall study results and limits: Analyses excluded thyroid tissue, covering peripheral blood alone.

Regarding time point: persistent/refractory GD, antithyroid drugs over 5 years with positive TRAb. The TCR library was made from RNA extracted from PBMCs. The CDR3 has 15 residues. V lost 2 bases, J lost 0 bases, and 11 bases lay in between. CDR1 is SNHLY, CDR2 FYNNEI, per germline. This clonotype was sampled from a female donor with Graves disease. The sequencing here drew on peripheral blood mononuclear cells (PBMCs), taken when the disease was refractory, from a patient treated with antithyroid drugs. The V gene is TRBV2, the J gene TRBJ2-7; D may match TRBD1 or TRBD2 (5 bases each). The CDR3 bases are TGTGCCAGCAGTGAAACGTGGGGGACCTCCTACGAGCAGTACTTC. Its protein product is CASSETWGTSYEQYF.